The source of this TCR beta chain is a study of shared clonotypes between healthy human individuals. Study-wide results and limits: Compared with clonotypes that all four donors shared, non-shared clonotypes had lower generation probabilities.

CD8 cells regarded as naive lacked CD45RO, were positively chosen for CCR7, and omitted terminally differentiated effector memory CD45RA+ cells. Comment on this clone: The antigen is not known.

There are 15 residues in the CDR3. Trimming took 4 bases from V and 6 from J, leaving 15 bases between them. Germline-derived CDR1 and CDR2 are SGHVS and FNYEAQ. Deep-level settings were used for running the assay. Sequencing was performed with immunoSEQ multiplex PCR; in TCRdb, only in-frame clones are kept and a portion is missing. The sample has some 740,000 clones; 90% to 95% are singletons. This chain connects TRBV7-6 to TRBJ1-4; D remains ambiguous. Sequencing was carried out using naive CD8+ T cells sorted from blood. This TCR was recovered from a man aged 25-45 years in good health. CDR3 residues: CASSSYRGRDEKLFF. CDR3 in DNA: TGTGCCAGCAGCTCGTACCGAGGGCGGGATGAAAAACTGTTTTTT.